This TCR beta chain was observed in a study of T-cell memory formation after mild COVID-19. Study context: Clusters of TCRs were largely donor specific.

TCR alpha and TCR beta cDNA libraries with sample barcodes and UMIs came from 5'RACE using constant-segment primers. TCRdb used MiXCR to reprocess the 5' RACE reads, holding one entry per CDR3 protein. The repertoire consists of around 220,000 distinct CDR3 sequences, with approximately 16% occurring once and the leading ten covering 3.5%. Study findings and constraints: Clones which contracted sat mainly in CM and EM if CD4+, and in EMRA if CD8+. Still unconfirmed is whether the second-wave clones peaking on day 37 recognized SARS-CoV-2.

In the case of this clonotype: Its antigen is unidentified.

CDR3 length: 14 amino acids. The germline V and J ends were trimmed by 5 bases and 8 bases, with 15 bases remaining between them. Germline loops: CDR1 SGHAT, CDR2 FQNNGV. The chain has TRBV11-2 and TRBJ1-4; D not resolved. The sample consisted of PBMCs or a T cell subset sorted from them (not recorded which). The TCR sequence derives from a man younger than 35 who had mild COVID-19 (a few samples of this study predate the infection). Cell type and time point are not known. The CDR3 DNA follows: TGTGCCAGCAGCAGGCAGAGGTGGAACGAAAAACTGTTTTTT. It translates to CASSRQRWNEKLFF. Combining the CDR3 with reference TRBV11-2 and TRBJ1-4 gives the whole variable domain EAGVAQSPRYKIIEKRQSVAFWCNPISGHATLYWYQQILGQGPKLLIQFQNNGVVDDSQLPKDRFSAERLKGVDSTLKIQPAKLEDSAVYLCASSRQRWNEKLFFGSGTQLSVL.